These 21 T cell receptor beta chains came from one sample sequenced in a study of blood T cells in healthy people across ages. It was with a sample-barcoded 5' primer and a J-beta primer mix that a second PCR of roughly 7 to 12 cycles was run. From the 5' RACE reads, TCRdb called clonotypes with MiXCR, one entry per CDR3 protein. This sample has almost 1 million distinct CDR3 sequences, with 45% to 60% found just once. Source material: blood. The receptors here all came from a woman aged 60-70 years in good health.

V and J are TRBV20-1 and TRBJ2-5, with 9 positions matching TRBD1. CDR3 length: 18 residues. The V gene's germline CDR1 is DFQATT and CDR2 SNEGSKA (reference sequence). V gave up 3 bases and J gave up 1 base; unmatched junction bases: 15. This chain's CDR3 is CSASPAIGQGILQETQYF. CDR3 coding DNA: TGCAGTGCTAGTCCCGCGATTGGACAGGGGATTCTCCAAGAGACCCAGTACTTC.

V is TRBV7-2 and J is TRBJ2-3; 14 nucleotides agree with TRBD2. The CDR3 contains 19 residues. The V segment lost 10 bases and the J segment 10 bases; nucleotides outside the gene matches: 25. Germline CDR1 and CDR2: SGHTA and FQGNSA. The CDR3 sequence: CAITGRVPEFGTSGSAQYF. The CDR3 bases are TGTGCCATTACGGGGAGGGTCCCCGAGTTTGGGACTAGCGGGAGTGCGCAGTATTTT.

This chain joins TRBV27 and TRBJ1-2, with D perhaps matching TRBD1 (5 bases). The CDR3 covers 15 residues. V was pared by 7 bases and J by 1 base, with 16 bases between. CDR1 is MNHEY and CDR2 is SMNVEV in the germline V gene (reference sequence). The CDR3 loop is CASTPAGDYNYGYTF. The CDR3 nucleotides are TGTGCCAGCACCCCAGCGGGGGATTATAACTATGGCTACACCTTC.

For this clonotype: A much larger clone lies a single base off, so this may be a read error. The chain links TRBV25-1 to TRBJ2-7; possible D gene TRBD2, 6 bases. Germline loops: CDR1 MGHDK, CDR2 SYGVNS. The ends were cut back, 3 bases at V and 9 bases at J, with 15 bases in the middle. CDR3 length equals 13 residues. The CDR3 DNA follows: TGTGCCAGCAGTGAGGCGGGGCCAAGCGTGCAGTACTTC. Amino acid sequence: CASSEAGPSVQYF.

The J gene is TRBJ2-1, the V gene TRBV29-1; 11 nucleotides align to TRBD2. Trimming took 1 base from V and 11 from J; bases not matched to a gene: 4. The CDR3 has 13 amino acids. The V gene's germline CDR1 is SQVTM and CDR2 ANQGSEA. CDR3 nucleotide sequence: TGCAGCGTTGAAGTTACTAGCGGGAGTCAGCAGTTCTTC. Protein: CSVEVTSGSQQFF.

The gene calls are TRBV20-1 and TRBJ2-7; D call uncertain. The germline gives CDR1 DFQATT, CDR2 SNEGSKA (reference sequence). Trimming took 3 bases from V and 4 from J, leaving 16 bases between them. CDR3 length: 14 residues. The chain's CDR3 is CSASWRGQVYEQYF. In DNA form, the CDR3 reads TGCAGTGCTAGTTGGCGCGGTCAGGTATACGAGCAGTACTTC.

This clonotype was seen once. The chain combines TRBV20-1 with TRBJ2-5; weak D call: TRBD2 (5 bases). Germline V lookup: CDR1 DFQATT, CDR2 SNEGSKA (reference sequence). Trimming pared 0 bases from V and 5 bases from J, leaving 13 bases between. CDR3 length equals 14 residues. The CDR3 DNA reads as TGCAGTGCTAGAGATAGGGCAGCGGTGGAGACCCAGTACTTC. Translated: CSARDRAAVETQYF.

This clonotype was detected many times. The CDR3 reads CSVQGTYEQYF. As DNA, the CDR3 is TGCAGCGTCCAGGGGACCTACGAGCAGTACTTC. The gene calls are TRBV29-1 and TRBJ2-7; D may be TRBD1 (6 bases). The germline V gene has CDR1 SQVTM and CDR2 ANQGSEA. Trimming pared 6 bases from V and 2 bases from J, leaving 8 bases between. The CDR3 loop spans 11 amino acids.

In its sample, this clonotype was seen once. This rearrangement joins TRBV5-1 to TRBJ2-1, with 8 bases aligning to TRBD1. The better agreement between TRBJ2-7 and the DNA end casts doubt on the J call. The CDR3 covers 18 residues. Looked up from germline, CDR1 is SGHRS and CDR2 is YFSETQ. The CDR3 protein is CASSLRTGNLNTYNEQYF. For the CDR3, the DNA is TGCGCCAGCAGCTTAAGGACAGGGAACCTAAATACATACAATGAGCAGTACTTC.

The V gene is TRBV4-2, the J gene TRBJ2-3; no clear D gene. This CDR3 region has 16 residues. Trimming removed 3 bases at V and 0 bases at J, with 13 bases between. The germline gives CDR1 LGHNA, CDR2 YNFKEQ. CDR3 amino acids: CASSHSPGGSTDTQYF. The CDR3 bases are TGTGCCAGCAGCCATTCTCCGGGCGGAAGCACAGATACGCAGTATTTT.

The table lists this clonotype with a few counts. The chain employs TRBV4-2 and TRBJ2-7; 8 bases are a match to TRBD2. Per germline, CDR1 LGHNA and CDR2 YNFKEQ. Unmatched junction bases numbered 9, after V lost 4 bases and J lost 7 bases. This CDR3 has 14 amino acids. CDR3: CASSREAGEREQYF. Written as DNA, the CDR3 is TGTGCCAGCAGCCGCGAAGCGGGAGAACGGGAGCAGTACTTC.

The chain employs TRBV27 and TRBJ2-5; D call uncertain. Germline CDR1 and CDR2: MNHEY and SMNVEV (reference sequence). V gave up 2 bases and J gave up 0 bases, with 7 bases separating them. CDR3 length: 14 residues. The CDR3 DNA follows: TGTGCCAGCAGTTTAGCCGCATACCAAGAGACCCAGTACTTC. Protein sequence: CASSLAAYQETQYF.

This sequence joins TRBV20-1 and TRBJ1-6, with a tentative D call TRBD1 (5 bases). Germline V gives CDR1 DFQATT, CDR2 SNEGSKA (reference sequence). This CDR3 region has 14 residues. The ends were cut back, 5 bases at V and 9 bases at J, with 17 bases in the middle. In DNA, the CDR3 is TGCAGTGCTCAACGGGGGGGGGAAAGTTCACCCCTCCACTTT. Its translation is CSAQRGGESSPLHF.

V usage is TRBV7-2 and J usage is TRBJ2-4; D may be TRBD1 or TRBD2 (5 bases each). The CDR3 is made up of 16 amino acids. Germline CDR1 SGHTA, CDR2 FQGNSA. The V end lost 3 bases, the J end lost 0 bases, and 12 bases lay between the germline ends. The CDR3 sequence is CASSFRAGEAKNIQYF. The CDR3 nucleotides read TGTGCCAGCAGCTTCAGGGCCGGGGAAGCCAAAAACATTCAGTACTTC.

The V call is TRBV7-8, the J call TRBJ2-4, with TRBD2 matching 8 bases. The last part of the DNA fits TRBJ2-7 better; the J call may be wrong. The CDR3 loop spans 15 amino acids. Per the germline V gene, CDR1 is SGHVS and CDR2 is FQNEAQ. DNA of the CDR3: TGTGCCAGCAGCCCCTCGGGGGGGAGAGTCTACGAGCAGTACTTC. Translating gives CASSPSGGRVYEQYF.

Only one count was recorded for this clonotype. The chain couples TRBV7-2 to TRBJ2-5, with no clear D. Germline assignment: CDR1 SGHTA and CDR2 FQGNSA. The CDR3 is 14 amino acids. V shed 5 bases and J shed 0 bases, with 10 bases lying between them. The CDR3 loop is CASSQTLYQETQYF. DNA for the CDR3: TGTGCCAGCAGCCAAACATTGTACCAAGAGACCCAGTACTTC.

In its sample, this clonotype was seen a few times. This chain joins TRBV4-2 and TRBJ1-1; unclear D gene. V was cut by 0 bases and J by 7 bases, with 15 bases left in between. CDR3 length: 15 amino acids. The germline V gene has CDR1 LGHNA and CDR2 YNFKEQ. Written as DNA, the CDR3 is TGTGCCAGCAGCCAAGAAAGACGATCCCGGGGTGAAGCTTTCTTT. Translating gives CASSQERRSRGEAFF.

This clonotype was observed a few times. The chain carries TRBV20-1 and TRBJ2-3; D is perhaps TRBD1 (7 bases). CDR1 is DFQATT and CDR2 is SNEGSKA in the germline V gene (reference sequence). Trimming took 3 bases from V and 2 from J, leaving 15 bases between them. This CDR3 has 15 residues. The CDR3 loop is CSASRQGGLTDTQYF. The CDR3 DNA sequence: TGCAGTGCTAGTCGTCAGGGGGGCCTCACAGATACGCAGTATTTT.

This rearrangement joins TRBV6-6 to TRBJ1-6; 7 nucleotides agree with TRBD1. Germline lookup yields CDR1 MNHNY and CDR2 SVGAGI (reference sequence). This CDR3 contains 14 residues. The J segment lost 5 bases and the V segment lost 7 bases, leaving 5 bases of the junction unmatched. In nucleotides, the CDR3 is TGTGCCAGCATTTCAACAGGGGATAATTCACCCCTCCACTTT. This translates into CASISTGDNSPLHF.

This clonotype was picked up a small number of times. The CDR3 coding sequence is TGCGCCAGCAGCCAAGATGCCCGCTACGAGCAGTACTTC. Translated: CASSQDARYEQYF. This chain joins TRBV4-3 and TRBJ2-7; D unclear. V lost 0 bases and J lost 3, with 6 bases in between. In germline, CDR1 is LGHNA, CDR2 YSLEER. There are 13 residues in the CDR3.

The sample holds many counts of this clonotype. The gene calls are TRBV10-3 and TRBJ2-3; TRBD2 aligns across 9 bases. The CDR3 is 17 amino acids. Germline assignment: CDR1 ENHRY and CDR2 SYGVKD. V dropped 6 bases and J dropped 0; count of bases not matched to a gene: 10. The DNA of the CDR3 is TGTGCCATCAGCCCCATTCCGACTAGCGGCAGCACAGATACGCAGTATTTT. Residues: CAISPIPTSGSTDTQYF.